This record looks at one T cell receptor (beta chain) sequence and its context. V lost 3 bases, J lost 2 bases, and 15 bases lay in between. CDR1 SGHRS and CDR2 YFSETQ come from the germline V gene. The CDR3 contains 16 residues. Original processing methods: Reference gene primer amplification gave estimated nucleated cell counts. Generated by immunoSEQ multiplex PCR, the TCRdb table keeps only in-frame clones and is missing some. V, J and clone size are taken as reported in that table, and D and trimming were inferred from the DNA itself. The sample lists some 70,000 clones; around 82% were seen once. The data are from a study of blood T cell repertoires in COVID-19. About the research overall: Samples representing acute and convalescent COVID-19 were sourced from the United States, Italy and Spain. The cDNA or gDNA used as material had been derived from T cells, B-cell-depleted T cells, or PBMCs.

The sample consisted of peripheral blood. This chain uses TRBV5-1 with TRBJ1-3; TRBD1 might be the D (6 bases). This clonotype was obtained from a man between 60 and 75 years old with acute or convalescent COVID-19. The CDR3 spells CASSSTPGHPGNTIYF. CDR3 DNA sequence: TGCGCCAGCAGCTCTACACCGGGACACCCTGGAAACACCATATATTTT.